These 14 T cell receptor beta chains share one sample of origin, sequenced in a study of cytomegalovirus exposure and HLA in healthy donors. Primers: 60 Vbeta forward and 13 Jbeta reverse. Profiled with immunoSEQ multiplex PCR; TCRdb holds only in-frame clones, not every one. The sample yields over 200,000 clones, more than 60% seen once. Sequenced sample: PBMCs. Receptors were obtained from a woman aged 25-40 years in good health and CMV-seronegative.

The chain links TRBV5-1 to TRBJ2-2, with TRBD2 identical over 9 bases. Trimming cost V 1 base and J 4 bases; bases outside gene matches: 2. This CDR3 has 15 residues. Germline lookup yields CDR1 SGHRS and CDR2 YFSETQ. CDR3 in DNA: TGCGCCAGCAGCTTGTTGCGGGAGGGCACCGGGGAGCTGTTTTTT. Translated: CASSLLREGTGELFF.

The chain joins TRBV29-1 to TRBJ1-1; tentative D call: TRBD1 (6 bases). The CDR3 runs 13 residues. V was cut by 7 bases and J by 3 bases, with 15 bases left in between. Germline values: CDR1 SQVTM, CDR2 ANQGSEA. The CDR3 loop reads CSAPQGKDTEAFF. CDR3 coding DNA: TGCAGCGCTCCACAGGGTAAGGACACTGAAGCTTTCTTT.

This clone was observed a few times. The chain links TRBV18 to TRBJ1-1, with 12 nucleotides matching TRBD1. CDR3 length: 14 amino acids. V was clipped by 4 bases and J by 4 bases; unmatched bases: 1. Germline assignment: CDR1 KGHSH and CDR2 LQKENI. The CDR3 nucleotides are TGTGCCAGCTCACTGGGACAGGGGGCCACTGAAGCTTTCTTT. Protein sequence: CASSLGQGATEAFF.

A single count supports this clone. This chain joins TRBV11-1 and TRBJ2-1; 8 bases are shared with TRBD1. This CDR3 comprises 16 residues. CDR1 is SGHAT and CDR2 is FQDESV in the germline V gene (reference sequence). The J segment lost 15 bases and the V segment lost 0 bases, leaving 16 bases of the junction unmatched. The CDR3 sequence: CASSLAGQGLTMSMFF. CDR3 coding DNA: TGTGCCAGCAGCTTAGCTGGACAGGGACTTACAATGAGCATGTTCTTC. The entire variable domain, with the rest obtained from reference TRBV11-1 and TRBJ2-1, is as follows: EAEVAQSPRYKITEKSQAVAFWCDPISGHATLYWYRQILGQGPELLVQFQDESVVDDSQLPKDRFSAERLKGVDSTLKIQPAELGDSAMYLCASSLAGQGLTMSMFFGPGTRLTVL.

This chain joins TRBV18 and TRBJ1-1, with 10 nucleotides matching TRBD1. In germline, CDR1 is KGHSH, CDR2 LQKENI. This CDR3 spans 15 amino acids. Trimming at V came to 5 bases and at J to 6 bases, leaving 9 bases not matched to a gene. CDR3: CASSSFGTGDSEAFF. The CDR3 DNA is TGTGCCAGCTCATCTTTCGGGACAGGGGATTCTGAAGCTTTCTTT.

The chain has TRBV7-8 and TRBJ1-2, with D tentatively TRBD1 (6 bases). The V end was cut by 5 bases, the J end by 1 base, with 14 bases between. There are 15 residues in the CDR3. From germline, CDR1 is SGHVS and CDR2 FQNEAQ. The CDR3 is CASSPSGGLNYGYTF. CDR3 nucleotides: TGTGCCAGCAGCCCTAGCGGGGGGCTTAACTATGGCTACACCTTC.

The chain couples TRBV5-1 to TRBJ1-4; no clear D gene. Germline assignment: CDR1 SGHRS and CDR2 YFSETQ. The CDR3 spans 18 residues. V gave up 0 bases and J gave up 4 bases, with 19 bases separating them. The CDR3 spells CASSLVVSLAGNNEKLFF. CDR3 nucleotide sequence: TGCGCCAGCAGCTTGGTGGTCTCCCTGGCCGGGAATAATGAAAAACTGTTTTTT.

V usage is TRBV4-1 and J usage is TRBJ2-2, with D possibly being TRBD1 (5 bases). Trimming cost V 0 bases and J 5 bases, with 13 bases left between them. Germline values: CDR1 MGHRA, CDR2 YSYEKL. This CDR3 is built from 16 residues. CDR3 in DNA: TGCGCCAGCAGCCAAGAATCGACAGTTCGTACCGGGGAGCTGTTTTTT. This codes for CASSQESTVRTGELFF.

This clone was detected a few times. The rearrangement uses TRBV2 and TRBJ2-7, with 7 positions matching TRBD2. Per germline, CDR1 SNHLY and CDR2 FYNNEI. The CDR3 covers 12 residues. Trimming at V came to 7 bases and at J to 3 bases, leaving 3 bases not matched to a gene. CDR3 loop: CASILAGYEQYF. CDR3 DNA sequence: TGTGCCAGCATTTTAGCGGGCTACGAGCAGTACTTC.

V usage is TRBV6-5 and J usage is TRBJ2-2; tentative D call: TRBD1 (7 bases). The CDR3 length is 14 residues. Germline CDR1 and CDR2: MNHEY and SVGAGI. Trimming removed 7 bases from V and 5 bases from J, with 14 bases in between. The CDR3 reads CASTEQGGTGELFF. For the CDR3, the DNA is TGTGCCAGCACTGAGCAGGGGGGAACCGGGGAGCTGTTTTTT.

The J gene is TRBJ2-1, the V gene TRBV11-2; TRBD2 matches at 7 bases. Germline trimming cut 5 bases from V and 2 bases from J; bases unmatched to any gene: 6. Germline V gives CDR1 SGHAT, CDR2 FQNNGV. CDR3 length equals 15 residues. For the CDR3, the DNA is TGTGCCAGCAGCAAGGGACTATTGACCTACAATGAGCAGTTCTTC. Translated: CASSKGLLTYNEQFF.

This chain joins TRBV2 and TRBJ2-1, with TRBD2 matching over 8 bases. J gave up 3 bases and V 7 bases, and 2 bases lay outside the gene matches. Germline V CDR1 and CDR2: SNHLY, FYNNEI. The CDR3 consists of 13 residues. CDR3 amino acids: CASIGTSYNEQFF. CDR3 coding DNA: TGTGCCAGCATCGGGACTAGCTACAATGAGCAGTTCTTC.

This clone has more than one count but fewer than ten. The V and J genes are TRBV19 and TRBJ1-1, with 7 bases identical to TRBD1. V was pared by 7 bases and J by 0 bases, with 8 bases of the junction left unmatched. Per the germline V gene, CDR1 is LNHDA and CDR2 is SQIVND (reference sequence). The CDR3 spans 15 residues. CDR3 region: CASTPDRAMNTEAFF. In DNA, the CDR3 is TGTGCCAGTACCCCCGACAGGGCCATGAACACTGAAGCTTTCTTT. Variable domain in full (rest from reference TRBV19 and TRBJ1-1): DGGITQSPKYLFRKEGQNVTLSCEQNLNHDAMYWYRQDPGQGLRLIYYSQIVNDFQKGDIAEGYSVSREKKESFPLTVTSAQKNPTAFYLCASTPDRAMNTEAFFGQGTRLTVV.

This clone was detected once. The rearrangement links TRBV9 to TRBJ2-1; 12 bases align to TRBD2. J was trimmed by 5 bases and V by 4 bases; bases with no gene match: 4. The CDR3 is 15 amino acids. Per the germline V gene, CDR1 is SGDLS and CDR2 is YYNGEE. CDR3 sequence: CASSSSGGAHNEQFF. Here the CDR3 DNA reads TGTGCCAGCAGCTCTAGCGGGGGGGCCCACAATGAGCAGTTCTTC.